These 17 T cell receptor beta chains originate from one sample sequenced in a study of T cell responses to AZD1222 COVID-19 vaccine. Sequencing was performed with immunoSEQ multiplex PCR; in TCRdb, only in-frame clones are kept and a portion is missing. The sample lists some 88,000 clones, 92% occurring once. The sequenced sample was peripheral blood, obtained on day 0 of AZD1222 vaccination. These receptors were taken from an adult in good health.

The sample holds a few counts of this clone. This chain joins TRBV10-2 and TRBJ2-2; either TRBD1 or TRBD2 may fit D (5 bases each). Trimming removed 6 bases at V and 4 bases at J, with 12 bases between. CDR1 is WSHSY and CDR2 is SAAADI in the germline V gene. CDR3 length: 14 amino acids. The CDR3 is CASRTSGGTGELFF. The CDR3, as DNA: TGCGCCAGCAGGACCAGTGGGGGCACCGGGGAGCTGTTTTTT.

CDR3: CATSESGTSGQNEQFF. In DNA, the CDR3 is TGTGCCACCAGTGAGTCCGGGACTAGCGGCCAAAATGAGCAGTTCTTC. The chain combines TRBV24-1 with TRBJ2-1; 11 nucleotides match TRBD2. J was trimmed by 7 bases and V by 4 bases; bases with no gene match: 8. CDR3 length: 16 amino acids. Germline-derived CDR1 and CDR2 are KGHDR and SFDVKD.

Here the CDR3 DNA reads TGCGCCAGCAGCCGAGAAGCGGGAGGGCTTAGTGAGCAGTTCTTC. As protein: CASSREAGGLSEQFF. J is TRBJ2-1 and V is TRBV4-1; 10 bases are shared with TRBD2. J was trimmed by 9 bases and V by 4 bases; bases with no gene match: 9. The germline V gene encodes CDR1 MGHRA and CDR2 YSYEKL. CDR3 length: 15 residues.

In DNA form, the CDR3 reads TGTGCCAGCAGCGACTGGGACAATGAGCAGTTCTTC. Amino acids: CASSDWDNEQFF. This chain uses TRBV7-3 with TRBJ2-1; D ambiguous. The CDR3 extends over 12 amino acids. In germline, CDR1 is SGHTA, CDR2 FQGTGA. V was cut by 5 bases and J by 5 bases, with 7 bases left in between.

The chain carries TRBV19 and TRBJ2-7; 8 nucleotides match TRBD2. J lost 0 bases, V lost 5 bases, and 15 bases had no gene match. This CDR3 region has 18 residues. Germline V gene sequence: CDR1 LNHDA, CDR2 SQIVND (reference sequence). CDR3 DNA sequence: TGTGCCAGTAGTCCCCGCGGAGCGGGAGTCTCGGGCTCCTACGAGCAGTACTTC. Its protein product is CASSPRGAGVSGSYEQYF.

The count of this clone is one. Here the CDR3 DNA reads TGTGCCAGCAAAATGGACAGTGGGCTGGAGACCCAGTACTTC. This translates into CASKMDSGLETQYF. The chain uses TRBV7-2 and TRBJ2-5; TRBD1 might be the D (6 bases). With 7 bases removed from V and 5 bases from J, the gap between germline ends came to 17 bases. Germline V lookup: CDR1 SGHTA, CDR2 FQGNSA. The CDR3 totals 14 residues.

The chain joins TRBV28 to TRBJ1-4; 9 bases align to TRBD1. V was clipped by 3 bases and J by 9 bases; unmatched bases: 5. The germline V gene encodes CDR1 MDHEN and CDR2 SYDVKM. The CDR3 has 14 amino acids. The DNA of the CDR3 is TGTGCCAGCAGTTTGCGGACAGGGGAGAAAAAACTGTTTTTT. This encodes CASSLRTGEKKLFF. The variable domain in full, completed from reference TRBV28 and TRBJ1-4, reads DVKVTQSSRYLVKRTGEKVFLECVQDMDHENMFWYRQDPGLGLRLIYFSYDVKMKEKGDIPEGYSVSREKKERFSLILESASTNQTSMYLCASSLRTGEKKLFFGSGTQLSVL.

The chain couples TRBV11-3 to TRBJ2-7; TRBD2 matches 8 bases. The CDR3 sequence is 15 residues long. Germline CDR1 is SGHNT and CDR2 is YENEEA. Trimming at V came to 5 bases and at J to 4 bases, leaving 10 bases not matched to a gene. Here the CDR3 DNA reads TGTGCCAGCAGCCCAGCCGGGGGGGACTTTTACGAGCAGTACTTC. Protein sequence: CASSPAGGDFYEQYF.

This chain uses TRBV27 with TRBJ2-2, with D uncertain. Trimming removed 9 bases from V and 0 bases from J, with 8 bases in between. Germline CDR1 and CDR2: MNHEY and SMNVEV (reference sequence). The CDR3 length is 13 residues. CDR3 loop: CASSRSNTGELFF. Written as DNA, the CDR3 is TGTGCCAGTAGCAGATCGAACACCGGGGAGCTGTTTTTT.

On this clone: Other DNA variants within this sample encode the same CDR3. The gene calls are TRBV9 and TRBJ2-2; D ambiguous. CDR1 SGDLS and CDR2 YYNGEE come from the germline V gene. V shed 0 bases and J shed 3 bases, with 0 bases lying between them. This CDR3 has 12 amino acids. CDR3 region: CASSVDTGELFF. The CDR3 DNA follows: TGTGCCAGCAGCGTAGACACCGGGGAGCTGTTTTTT.

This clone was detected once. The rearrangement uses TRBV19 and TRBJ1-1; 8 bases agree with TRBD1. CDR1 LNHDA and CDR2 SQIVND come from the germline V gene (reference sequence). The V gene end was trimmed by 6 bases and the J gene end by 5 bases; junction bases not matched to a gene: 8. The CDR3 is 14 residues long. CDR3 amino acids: CASSTQGAKTEAFF. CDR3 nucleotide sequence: TGTGCCAGTAGCACGCAGGGGGCGAAAACTGAAGCTTTCTTT.

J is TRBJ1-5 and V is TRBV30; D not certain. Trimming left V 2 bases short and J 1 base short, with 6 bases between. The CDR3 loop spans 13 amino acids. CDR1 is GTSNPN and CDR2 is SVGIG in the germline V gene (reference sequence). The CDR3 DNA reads TGTGCCTGGAGTACTACAAGCAATCAGCCCCAGCATTTT. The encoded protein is CAWSTTSNQPQHF.

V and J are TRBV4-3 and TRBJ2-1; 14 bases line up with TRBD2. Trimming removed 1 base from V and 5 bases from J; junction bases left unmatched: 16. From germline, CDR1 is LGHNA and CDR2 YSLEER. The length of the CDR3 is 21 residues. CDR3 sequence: CASSQAKSFGLAGGVDNEQFF. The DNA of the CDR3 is TGCGCCAGCAGCCAAGCGAAGTCTTTCGGACTAGCGGGAGGCGTTGACAATGAGCAGTTCTTC.

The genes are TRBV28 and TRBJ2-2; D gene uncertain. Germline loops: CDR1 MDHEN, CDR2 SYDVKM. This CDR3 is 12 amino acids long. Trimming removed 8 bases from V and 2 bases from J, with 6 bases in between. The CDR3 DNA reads TGTGCCAGCCAAGTAAACACCGGGGAGCTGTTTTTT. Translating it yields CASQVNTGELFF.

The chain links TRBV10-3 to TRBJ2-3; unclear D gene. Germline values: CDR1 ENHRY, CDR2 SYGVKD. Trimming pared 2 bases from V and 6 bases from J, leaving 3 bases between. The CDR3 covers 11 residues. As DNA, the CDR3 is TGTGCCATCAGTGAGCAGGATACGCAGTATTTT. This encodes CAISEQDTQYF.

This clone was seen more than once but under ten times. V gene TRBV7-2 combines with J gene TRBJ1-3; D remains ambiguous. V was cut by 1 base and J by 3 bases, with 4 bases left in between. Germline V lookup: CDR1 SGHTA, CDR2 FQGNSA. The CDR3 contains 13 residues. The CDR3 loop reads CASSLGFGNTIYF. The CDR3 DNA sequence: TGTGCCAGCAGCTTAGGTTTTGGAAACACCATATATTTT.

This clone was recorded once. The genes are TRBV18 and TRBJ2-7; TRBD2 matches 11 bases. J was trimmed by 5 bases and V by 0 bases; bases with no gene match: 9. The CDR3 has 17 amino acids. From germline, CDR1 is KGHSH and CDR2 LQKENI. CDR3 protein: CASSPPRTSGRIDEQYF. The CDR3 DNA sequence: TGTGCCAGCTCACCACCGAGGACTAGCGGGCGGATCGACGAGCAGTACTTC.